The rows below give T cell receptor beta chains drawn from one sample of a study of blood T cell repertoires in COVID-19. Clones were read by immunoSEQ multiplex PCR, and TCRdb kept only the in-frame ones, dropping some. The sample shows roughly 290,000 clones, around 81% of them seen only once. The sample was peripheral blood. These receptor sequences come from a woman in her forties or fifties with active or convalescent COVID-19. Both conserved end residues are part of each CDR3. D genes are given only for firm matches. Size values are once, few and many counts, or a class for expanded clones, and some rows have none.

d_call j_call v_call clone_size cdr3_nt cdr3_aa
- TRBJ1-5 TRBV28 - TGTGCCAGCAGCGGGGTCACACGGCGGCAGCCCCAGCATTTT CASSGVTRRQPQHF
- TRBJ1-2 TRBV28 - TGTGCCAGCAGTGCCCACAACGACAGGGGCTACACCTTC CASSAHNDRGYTF
TRBD2 TRBJ2-1 TRBV19 - TGTGCCAGTAGTAGTAGCGGGACGAGCTCCTACAATGAGCAGTTCTTC CASSSSGTSSYNEQFF
- TRBJ2-1 TRBV18 - TGTGCCAGCTCACCGTCCTCCTCCTACAATGAGCAGTTCTTC CASSPSSSYNEQFF
- TRBJ1-5 TRBV7-8 - TGTGCCAGCAGTGGAAAGGGAGGCAATCAGCCCCAGCATTTT CASSGKGGNQPQHF
- TRBJ1-2 TRBV12-3/TRBV12-4 - TGTGCCAGCAGTTCTAGTAACTATGGCTACACCTTC CASSSSNYGYTF
- TRBJ1-6 TRBV30 once TGTGCCTGGAGTGTCCGTAGCCGGAATTCACCCCTCCACTTT CAWSVRSRNSPLHF
TRBD2 TRBJ2-1 TRBV6-1 - TGTGCCAGCAGTGTTCGAGCGGGAAGGTCCTACAATGAGCAGTTCTTC CASSVRAGRSYNEQFF
TRBD1 TRBJ2-7 TRBV2 - TGTGCCAGCAGTGGCTCACACTCCACAGGGGGATCCTCCTACGAGCAGTACTTC CASSGSHSTGGSSYEQYF
TRBD1 TRBJ2-6 TRBV3-1/TRBV3-2 few TGTGCCAGCAGCCAAATCGGGACAGTTTCTGGGGCCAACGTCCTGACTTTC CASSQIGTVSGANVLTF
TRBD2 TRBJ2-1 TRBV3-1/TRBV3-2 - TGTGCCAGCAGCCAGGGACTAGGCCTAGCAAATGAGCAGTTCTTC CASSQGLGLANEQFF
- TRBJ1-6 TRBV6-6 - TGTGCCAGCAGTCTAGGGCAGGGATTTAATTCACCCCTCCACTTT CASSLGQGFNSPLHF
- TRBJ2-5 TRBV28 few TGTGCCAGCAGTTTCGGGACTGGAGAGACCCAGTACTTC CASSFGTGETQYF
- TRBJ1-2 TRBV14 - TGTGCCAGCAGCCAAGATCTTGGGGGGGCCTCTAACTATGGCTACACCTTC CASSQDLGGASNYGYTF
TRBD1 TRBJ1-1 TRBV7-9 - TGTGCCAGCAGCTTAGTGGGACAGCCGAACACTGAAGCTTTCTTT CASSLVGQPNTEAFF
- TRBJ2-6 TRBV15 once TGTGCCACCAGCAGAGTAAGGGGCGGAGCCGGGGCCAACGTCCTGACTTTC CATSRVRGGAGANVLTF
TRBD1 TRBJ2-7 TRBV6-5 - TGTGCCACCCGCCGCCGACAGGGTACCAACGAGCAGTACTTC CATRRRQGTNEQYF
- TRBJ1-3 TRBV5-5 - TGTGCCAGCAGCCCCGAGGAGGGGACTGGAAACACCATATATTTT CASSPEEGTGNTIYF
TRBD1 TRBJ2-6 TRBV28 - TGTGCCAGCAGTTTTCCGGGACAGGGGGCCCGATCTGGGGCCAACGTCCTGACTTTC CASSFPGQGARSGANVLTF
- TRBJ1-1 TRBV6-5 - TGTGCCAGCAGTCCAGGGTTGAACACTGAAGCTTTCTTT CASSPGLNTEAFF
- TRBJ2-5 TRBV1 - TGCACCAGCAGCCAAGAGGAAGGACTCCAAGAGACCCAGTACTTC CTSSQEEGLQETQYF
- TRBJ2-2 TRBV9 - TGTGCCAGCACCCCGGGGTTAGTAGCCGGGGAGCTGTTTTTT CASTPGLVAGELFF
TRBD2 TRBJ2-7 TRBV5-1 - TGCGCCAGCAGACTCACGGGACTAGCGGATAGCTCCTACGAGCAGTACTTC CASRLTGLADSSYEQYF
TRBD2 TRBJ2-3 TRBV2 few TGTGCCAGCAGTGGACTAGCGGCGAACACAGATACGCAGTATTTT CASSGLAANTDTQYF
TRBD1 TRBJ1-2 TRBV9 - TGTGCCAGCAGCCCCGTGGGACAGATTGGCGGCTACACCTTC CASSPVGQIGGYTF
- TRBJ2-1 TRBV24-1 once TGTGCCACCAGTGATTTCCCCGTCAGCTCCTACAATGAGCAGTTCTTC CATSDFPVSSYNEQFF
- TRBJ1-2 TRBV3-1/TRBV3-2 - TGTGCCAGCAGCCAAATCAGTCGCTATGGCTACACCTTC CASSQISRYGYTF
- TRBJ1-2 TRBV11-2 - TGTGCCAGCAGCGCAGACAGGTACTATGGCTACACCTTC CASSADRYYGYTF
- TRBJ1-1 TRBV6-1 - TGTGCCAGCAGTGAATCAGGGAGGTTTGCCACTGAAGCTTTCTTT CASSESGRFATEAFF
TRBD2 TRBJ2-4 TRBV5-4 - TGTGCCAGCAGCGGTGGACTAGCGGGAGATAAGTTGGGCAAAAACATTCAGTACTTC CASSGGLAGDKLGKNIQYF
- TRBJ2-1 TRBV12-5 - TGTGCTAGTGGTTTGGCAGGGGCAAATGAGCAGTTCTTC CASGLAGANEQFF
- TRBJ1-6 TRBV9 - TGTGCCAGCAGCCCATCCGGGACTTATAATTCACCCCTCCACTTT CASSPSGTYNSPLHF
- TRBJ1-2 TRBV27 once TGTGCCAGCAGTTTATCGTCCAGATCCTATGGCTACACCTTC CASSLSSRSYGYTF
- TRBJ1-5 TRBV5-6 - TGTGCCAGCAGCCATTACGCCAGGGACAATCAGCCCCAGCATTTT CASSHYARDNQPQHF
TRBD1 TRBJ2-7 TRBV28 - TGTGCCAGCACCATCCGACAGGGGGCCCGGGGGGAGCAGTACTTC CASTIRQGARGEQYF
TRBD1 TRBJ2-1 TRBV7-9 once TGTGCCAGCAGCTGGGCCCCGGGACAGGGGGCGCGGAATGAGCAGTTCTTC CASSWAPGQGARNEQFF
TRBD2 TRBJ2-1 TRBV18 - TGTGCCAGCTCACCGCCCTCTCTAGCGGGAGGGCGGGACAATGAGCAGTTCTTC CASSPPSLAGGRDNEQFF
TRBD1 TRBJ1-1 TRBV28 - TGTGCCAGCAGTCTACCGACAGGGTCTGGTGTCACTGAAGCTTTCTTT CASSLPTGSGVTEAFF
- TRBJ2-2 TRBV23-1 - TGCGCCAGCAGTCATCCTCCCGCGGACTTTCCGAACACCGGGGAGCTGTTTTTT CASSHPPADFPNTGELFF
- TRBJ1-1 TRBV12-3/TRBV12-4 - TGTGCCAGCAGTTCAACAGGGTTCACTGAAGCTTTCTTT CASSSTGFTEAFF
TRBD2 TRBJ2-7 TRBV6-1 once TGTGCCAGCAGTGTTCAGACGGGAGGTAGCTCCTACGAGCAGTACTTC CASSVQTGGSSYEQYF
- TRBJ2-2 TRBV28 - TGTGCCAGTGCAGGGTGGGCCGGGGAGCTGTTTTTT CASAGWAGELFF
- TRBJ2-1 TRBV7-9 few TGTGCCAGCAGCCTGGGGCTTGCTGAGTTCTTC CASSLGLAEFF
TRBD1 TRBJ1-4 TRBV2 - TGTGCCAGTGACAGGGGAGCAACTAATGAAAAACTGTTTTTT CASDRGATNEKLFF
TRBD2 TRBJ2-5 TRBV18 - TGTGCCAGCTCACCCGGGACTAGCCGAGAGACCCAGTACTTC CASSPGTSRETQYF
- TRBJ2-1 TRBV18 once TGTGCCAGCTCACCAAGTACTCTCGTTGAGCAGTTCTTC CASSPSTLVEQFF
TRBD2 TRBJ2-1 TRBV5-4 - TGTGCCAGCAGCCACCCGTCTAGCGGGAGCAATGAGCAGTTCTTC CASSHPSSGSNEQFF
- TRBJ2-3 TRBV6-1 - TGTGCCAGCAGTGAAGCGCCGTTCAGGGCTAGCACAGATACGCAGTATTTT CASSEAPFRASTDTQYF
TRBD2 TRBJ2-7 TRBV5-1 - TGCGCCAGCAGCTTGGGAGTGACTAGCGGGGGCTCCTACGAGCAGTACTTC CASSLGVTSGGSYEQYF
- TRBJ1-2 TRBV7-2 - TGTGCCAGCAGCTTAGGGGGGCAGGGCCTCTATGGCTACACCTTC CASSLGGQGLYGYTF
TRBD1 TRBJ2-1 TRBV5-5 - TGTGCCAGCAGCTTCACAGGGGGCAGGGATGAGCAGTTCTTC CASSFTGGRDEQFF
- TRBJ2-5 TRBV5-1 - TGCGCCAGCAGACTAGAGCAGCGTCAAGAGACCCAGTACTTC CASRLEQRQETQYF
- TRBJ1-2 TRBV5-1 - TGCGCCAGCAACTCCGAACCACCAAACTATGGCTACACCTTC CASNSEPPNYGYTF